This T cell receptor (beta chain) was profiled in a study of CD8 T cells in ankylosing spondylitis. The study's findings and limits: Disease-linked clones reportedly showed significant enrichment in matched ankylosing spondylitis synovial fluid. Apparently characteristic of ankylosing spondylitis blood was a TCR beta motif (about 8 highly homologous variants). Relatively scarce in peripheral blood, disease-linked clones were CD8+.

Making the TCR beta libraries involved quantitative 5'-RACE with molecular barcodes. TCRdb re-analysed the 5' RACE reads in MiXCR, keeping a single row per CDR3 protein. The sample lists about 540,000 distinct CDR3 sequences, roughly 12% seen once, with nearly 7% in the top ten. This clonotype was picked up a small number of times. Antigen specificity is unknown. The sequence was obtained from a male donor with ankylosing spondylitis. The specimen sequenced was blood, either unsorted or a sorted T cell fraction (not recorded which).

For the CDR3, the DNA is TGTGCCAGCAGTTTATTCAGATACACTGAAGCTTTCTTT. Its translation: CASSLFRYTEAFF. This sequence joins TRBV27 and TRBJ1-1; no clear D gene. V lost 1 base and J 3 bases, leaving 6 bases between the germline ends. The CDR3 spans 13 residues. Germline CDR1 and CDR2: MNHEY and SMNVEV (reference sequence).